The 3 T cell receptor beta chains listed next were all sequenced from one sample in a study of T cells in narcolepsy. TCRdb keeps only in-frame clones here, not all; method: immunoSEQ multiplex PCR. There are 30,000 to 45,000 clones in the sample; over 75% occur only once, and approximately 1.7% lies in the top ten. The sample consisted of CD45RA- memory CD4+ T cells from PBMCs. The receptors here all came from a human donor with narcolepsy.

This clone is a singleton in its sample. J is TRBJ2-2 and V is TRBV4-2; a possible D gene is TRBD2 (7 bases). V was trimmed by 0 bases and J by 4 bases, leaving 12 bases between them. The length of the CDR3 is 16 residues. Per the germline V gene, CDR1 is LGHNA and CDR2 is YNFKEQ. CDR3 in amino acids: CASSQDRGAGTGELFF. CDR3 coding DNA: TGTGCCAGCAGCCAAGATCGGGGGGCCGGCACCGGGGAGCTGTTTTTT.

This chain uses TRBV11-2 with TRBJ2-2; 11 bases fit TRBD1. The trim removed 4 bases at V and 3 bases at J, leaving 1 base unmatched. Germline CDR1 is SGHAT and CDR2 is FQNNGV. The CDR3 length is 15 residues. CDR3 residues: CASSSGQGDTGELFF. DNA of the CDR3: TGTGCCAGCAGCTCGGGACAGGGGGACACCGGGGAGCTGTTTTTT.

J is TRBJ1-1 and V is TRBV6-1; D uncertain. V was cut by 3 bases and J by 1 base, with 9 bases left in between. CDR1 and CDR2 from the germline V gene are MNHNS and SASEGT. This CDR3 has 14 amino acids. CDR3 DNA sequence: TGTGCCAGCAGTGACAGAGCAGGGAACACTGAAGCTTTCTTT. Amino acid sequence: CASSDRAGNTEAFF.